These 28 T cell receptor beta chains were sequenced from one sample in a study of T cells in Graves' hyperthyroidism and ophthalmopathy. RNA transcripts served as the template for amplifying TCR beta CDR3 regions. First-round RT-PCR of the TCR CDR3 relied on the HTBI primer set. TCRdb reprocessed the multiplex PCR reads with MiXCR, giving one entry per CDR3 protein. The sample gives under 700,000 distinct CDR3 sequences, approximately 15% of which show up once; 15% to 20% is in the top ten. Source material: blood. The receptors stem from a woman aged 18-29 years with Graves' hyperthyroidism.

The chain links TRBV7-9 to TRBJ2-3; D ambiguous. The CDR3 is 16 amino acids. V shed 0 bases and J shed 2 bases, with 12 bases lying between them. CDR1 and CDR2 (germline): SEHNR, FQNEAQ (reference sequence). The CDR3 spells CASSLARRALTDTQYF. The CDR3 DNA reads TGTGCCAGCAGCTTAGCGAGACGAGCTCTCACAGATACGCAGTATTTT.

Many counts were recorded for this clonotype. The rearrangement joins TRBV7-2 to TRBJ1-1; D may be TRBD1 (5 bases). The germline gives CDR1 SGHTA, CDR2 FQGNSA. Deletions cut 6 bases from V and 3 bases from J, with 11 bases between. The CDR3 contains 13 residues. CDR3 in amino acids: CASRAGRDTEAFF. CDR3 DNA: TGTGCCAGCAGAGCGGGGCGCGACACTGAAGCTTTCTTT.

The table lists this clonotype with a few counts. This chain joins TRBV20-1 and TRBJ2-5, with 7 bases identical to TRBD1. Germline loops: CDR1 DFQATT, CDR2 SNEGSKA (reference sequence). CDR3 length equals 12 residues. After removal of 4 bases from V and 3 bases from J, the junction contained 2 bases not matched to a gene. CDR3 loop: CSATDREETQYF. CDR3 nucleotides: TGCAGTGCTACTGACAGGGAAGAGACCCAGTACTTC.

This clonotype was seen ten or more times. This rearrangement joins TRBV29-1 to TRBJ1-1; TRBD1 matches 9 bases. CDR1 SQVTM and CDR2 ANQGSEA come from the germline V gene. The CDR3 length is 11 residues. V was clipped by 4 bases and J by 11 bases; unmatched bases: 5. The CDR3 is CSVVGGQGAFF. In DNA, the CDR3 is TGCAGCGTTGTTGGGGGACAGGGCGCTTTCTTT.

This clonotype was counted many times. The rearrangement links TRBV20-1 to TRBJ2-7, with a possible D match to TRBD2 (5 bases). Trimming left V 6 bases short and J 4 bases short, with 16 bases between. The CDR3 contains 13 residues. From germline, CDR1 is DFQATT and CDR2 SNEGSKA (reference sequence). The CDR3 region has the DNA TGCAGTGCCACCACGGGTAGGGAGTACGAGCAGTACTTC. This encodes CSATTGREYEQYF.

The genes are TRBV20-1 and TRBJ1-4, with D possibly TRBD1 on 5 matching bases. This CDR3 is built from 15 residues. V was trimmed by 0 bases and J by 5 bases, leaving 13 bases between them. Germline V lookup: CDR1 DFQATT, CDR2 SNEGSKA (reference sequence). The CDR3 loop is CSAREGDRENEKLFF. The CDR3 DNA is TGCAGTGCTAGAGAGGGAGACAGAGAAAATGAAAAACTGTTTTTT.

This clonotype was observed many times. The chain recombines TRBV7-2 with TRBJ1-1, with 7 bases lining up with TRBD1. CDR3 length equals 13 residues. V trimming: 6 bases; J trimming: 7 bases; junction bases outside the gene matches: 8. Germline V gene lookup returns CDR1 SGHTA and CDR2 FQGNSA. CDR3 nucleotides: TGTGCCAGCAGAGACAGGGCTAGCGGTGAAGCTTTCTTT. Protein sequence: CASRDRASGEAFF.

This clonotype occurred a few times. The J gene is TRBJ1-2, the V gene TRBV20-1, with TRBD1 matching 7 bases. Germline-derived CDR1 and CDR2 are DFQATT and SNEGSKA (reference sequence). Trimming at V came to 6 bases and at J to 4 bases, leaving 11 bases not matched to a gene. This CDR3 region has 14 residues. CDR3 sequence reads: CSADAGQKFYGYTF. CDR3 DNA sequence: TGCAGTGCGGACGCGGGACAGAAATTCTATGGCTACACCTTC.

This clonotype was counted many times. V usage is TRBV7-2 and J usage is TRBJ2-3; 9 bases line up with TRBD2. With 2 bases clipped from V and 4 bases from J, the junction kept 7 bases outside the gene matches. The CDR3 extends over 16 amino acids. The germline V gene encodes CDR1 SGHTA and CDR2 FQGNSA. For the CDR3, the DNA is TGTGCCAGCAGCTTAAGGGCGGGAGGGCCTGCAGATACGCAGTATTTT. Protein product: CASSLRAGGPADTQYF.

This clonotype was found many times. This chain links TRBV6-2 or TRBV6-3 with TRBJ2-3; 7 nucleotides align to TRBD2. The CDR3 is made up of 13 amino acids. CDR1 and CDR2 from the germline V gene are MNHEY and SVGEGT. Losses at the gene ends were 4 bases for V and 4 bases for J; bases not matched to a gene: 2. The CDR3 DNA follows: TGTGCCAGCAGTTGGCTAGCGGCAGATACGCAGTATTTT. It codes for CASSWLAADTQYF.

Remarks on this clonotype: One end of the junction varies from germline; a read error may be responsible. The CDR3 loop is CATSDPGQDLYEQYF. The DNA for the CDR3 is TGTGCCACCAGTGACCCGGGACAGGATCTCTACGAGCAGTACTTC. This chain joins TRBV2 and TRBJ2-7; TRBD1 matches at 8 bases. CDR1 is SNHLY, CDR2 FYNNEI, per germline. This CDR3 has 15 residues.

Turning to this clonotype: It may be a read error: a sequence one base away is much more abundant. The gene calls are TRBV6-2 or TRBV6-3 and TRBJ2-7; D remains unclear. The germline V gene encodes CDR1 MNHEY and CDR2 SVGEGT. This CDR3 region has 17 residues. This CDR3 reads CACSYGRGSTISYEQYF. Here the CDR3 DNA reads TGTGCCTGCAGTTACGGCCGTGGCAGCACAATCTCCTACGAGCAGTACTTC.

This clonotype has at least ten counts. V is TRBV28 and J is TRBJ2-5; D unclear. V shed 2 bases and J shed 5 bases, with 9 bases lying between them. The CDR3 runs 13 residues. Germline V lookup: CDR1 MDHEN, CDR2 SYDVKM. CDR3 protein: CASSLGSSETQYF. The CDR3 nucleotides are TGTGCCAGCAGTTTAGGATCATCTGAGACCCAGTACTTC.

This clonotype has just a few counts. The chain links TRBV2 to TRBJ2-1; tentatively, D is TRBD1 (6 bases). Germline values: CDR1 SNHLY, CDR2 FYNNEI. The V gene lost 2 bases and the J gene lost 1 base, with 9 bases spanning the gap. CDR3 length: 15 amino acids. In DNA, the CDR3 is TGTGCCAGCAGTGAAAGGGGGTATTCCTACAATGAGCAGTTCTTC. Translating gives CASSERGYSYNEQFF. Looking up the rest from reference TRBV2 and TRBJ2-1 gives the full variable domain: EPEVTQTPSHQVTQMGQEVILRCVPISNHLYFYWYRQILGQKVEFLVSFYNNEISEKSEIFDDQFSVERPDGSNFTLKIRSTKLEDSAMYFCASSERGYSYNEQFFGPGTRLTVL.

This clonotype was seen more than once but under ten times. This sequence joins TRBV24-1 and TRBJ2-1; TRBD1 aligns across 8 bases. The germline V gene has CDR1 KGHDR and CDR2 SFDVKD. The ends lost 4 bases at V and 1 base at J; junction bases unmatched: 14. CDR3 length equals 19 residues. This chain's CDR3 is CATSDRGAGGILSYNEQFF. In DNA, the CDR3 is TGTGCCACCAGTGACCGCGGGGCAGGGGGCATTCTTTCCTACAATGAGCAGTTCTTC.

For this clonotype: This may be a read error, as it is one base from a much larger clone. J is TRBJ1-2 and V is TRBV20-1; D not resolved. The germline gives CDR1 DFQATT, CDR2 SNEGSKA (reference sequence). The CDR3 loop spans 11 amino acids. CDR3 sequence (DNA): TGCAGTGCTAGTCTGGTAGTTGGCTACGCCTTC. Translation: CSASLVVGYAF.

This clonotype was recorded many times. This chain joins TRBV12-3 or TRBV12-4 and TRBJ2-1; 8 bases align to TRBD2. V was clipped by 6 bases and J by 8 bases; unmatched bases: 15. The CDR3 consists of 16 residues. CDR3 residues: CASRVSGGEWDHEQFF. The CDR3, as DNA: TGTGCCAGCAGGGTCTCCGGGGGGGAATGGGATCATGAGCAGTTCTTC.

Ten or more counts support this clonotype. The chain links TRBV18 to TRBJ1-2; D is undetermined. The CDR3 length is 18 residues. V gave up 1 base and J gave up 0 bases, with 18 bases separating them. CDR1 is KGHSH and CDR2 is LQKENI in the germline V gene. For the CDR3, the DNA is TGTGCCAGCTCACCACGTGGGGTTCGGCGAGAACCTAACTATGGCTACACCTTC. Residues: CASSPRGVRREPNYGYTF.

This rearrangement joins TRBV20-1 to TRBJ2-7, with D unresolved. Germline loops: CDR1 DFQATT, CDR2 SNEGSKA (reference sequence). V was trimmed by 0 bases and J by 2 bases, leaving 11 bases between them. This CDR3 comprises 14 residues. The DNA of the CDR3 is TGCAGTGCTAGAGATCGCTTTGGCACCTACGAGCAGTACTTC. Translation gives CSARDRFGTYEQYF.

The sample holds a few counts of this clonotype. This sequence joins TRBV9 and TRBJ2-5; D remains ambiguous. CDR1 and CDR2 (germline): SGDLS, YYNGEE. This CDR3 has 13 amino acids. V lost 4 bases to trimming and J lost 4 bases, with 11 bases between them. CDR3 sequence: CASSLSLLETQYF. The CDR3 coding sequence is TGTGCCAGCAGCCTTAGTCTGTTAGAGACCCAGTACTTC.

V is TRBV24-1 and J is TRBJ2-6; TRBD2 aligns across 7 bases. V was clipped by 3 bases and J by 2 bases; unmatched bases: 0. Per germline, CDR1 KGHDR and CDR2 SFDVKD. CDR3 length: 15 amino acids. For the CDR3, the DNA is TGTGCCACCAGTGATCGGGGGGCTGGGGCCAACGTCCTGACTTTC. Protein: CATSDRGAGANVLTF.

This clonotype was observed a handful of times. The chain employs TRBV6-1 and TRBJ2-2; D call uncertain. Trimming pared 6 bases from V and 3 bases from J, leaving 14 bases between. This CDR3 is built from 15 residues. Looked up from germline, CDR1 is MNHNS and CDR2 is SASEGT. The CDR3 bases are TGTGCCAGCAGGAGGCGAGCGCAGTACACCGGGGAGCTGTTTTTT. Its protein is CASRRRAQYTGELFF.

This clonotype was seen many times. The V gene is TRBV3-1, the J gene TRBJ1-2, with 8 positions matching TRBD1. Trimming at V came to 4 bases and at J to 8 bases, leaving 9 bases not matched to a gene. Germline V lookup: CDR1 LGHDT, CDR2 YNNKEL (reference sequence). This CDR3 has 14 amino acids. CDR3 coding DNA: TGTGCCAGCAGCCCCGAAAGGACAGGGAAAGGCTACACCTTC. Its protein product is CASSPERTGKGYTF.

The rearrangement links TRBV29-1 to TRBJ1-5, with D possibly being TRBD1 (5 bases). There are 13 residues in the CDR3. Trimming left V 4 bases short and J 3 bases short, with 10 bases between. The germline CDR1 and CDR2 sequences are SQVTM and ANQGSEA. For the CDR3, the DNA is TGCAGCGTTGGGAGGGGCCCCAATCAGCCCCAGCATTTT. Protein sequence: CSVGRGPNQPQHF. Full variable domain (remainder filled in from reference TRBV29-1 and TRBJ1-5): SAVISQKPSRDICQRGTSLTIQCQVDSQVTMMFWYRQQPGQSLTLIATANQGSEATYESGFVIDKFPISRPNLTFSTLTVSNMSPEDSSIYLCSVGRGPNQPQHFGDGTRLSIL.

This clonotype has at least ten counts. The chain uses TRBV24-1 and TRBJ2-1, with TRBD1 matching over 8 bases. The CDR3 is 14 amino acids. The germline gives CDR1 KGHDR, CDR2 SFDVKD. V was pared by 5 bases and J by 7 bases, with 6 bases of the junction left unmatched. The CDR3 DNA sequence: TGTGCCACCAGTGGACAGGGGAAGCGAAATGAGCAGTTCTTC. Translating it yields CATSGQGKRNEQFF.

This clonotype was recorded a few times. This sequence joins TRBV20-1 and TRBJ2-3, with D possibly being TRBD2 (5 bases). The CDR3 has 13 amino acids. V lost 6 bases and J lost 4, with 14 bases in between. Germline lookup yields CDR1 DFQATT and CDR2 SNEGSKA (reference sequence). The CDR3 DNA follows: TGCAGTGCGGGTGAGGGAAGGGCAGATACGCAGTATTTT. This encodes CSAGEGRADTQYF.

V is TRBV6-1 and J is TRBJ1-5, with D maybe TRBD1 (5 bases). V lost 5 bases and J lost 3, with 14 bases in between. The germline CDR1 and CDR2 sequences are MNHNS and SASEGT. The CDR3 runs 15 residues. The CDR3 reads CASSSSGGDNQPQHF. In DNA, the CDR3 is TGTGCCAGCAGTTCATCCGGAGGGGACAATCAGCCCCAGCATTTT.

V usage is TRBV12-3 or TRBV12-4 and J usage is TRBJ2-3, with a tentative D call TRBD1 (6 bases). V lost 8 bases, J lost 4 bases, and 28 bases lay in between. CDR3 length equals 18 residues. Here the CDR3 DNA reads TGTGCCAGCCCGCCAGGGGTCCTGGACTGGGCCGGCCCAGATACGCAGTATTTT. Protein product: CASPPGVLDWAGPDTQYF.